This T cell receptor (beta chain) was retrieved from a study of regulatory T cells in long-lasting Graves disease. Time point reported: persistent/refractory GD, antithyroid drugs over 5 years with positive TRAb. The authors made the TCR library using RNA they extracted from PBMCs. iRepertoire HTBI primers and Arm-PCR of CDR3 regions built TCR beta libraries. Original analysis: Samples revealed 62 TRBV and over 12 TRBJ segments. Each CDR3 protein gets one entry after TCRdb re-called the multiplex PCR reads with MiXCR. For this entry, the V and J calls and clone size follow TCRdb and not the study's own pipeline. The sample holds hundreds of thousands of distinct CDR3 sequences, 30% seen once. Unmatched junction bases numbered 23, after V lost 1 base and J lost 6 bases. CDR1 and CDR2 (germline): LNHNV, YYDKDF (reference sequence). CDR3 length equals 20 residues.

The sequences come from peripheral blood mononuclear cells (PBMCs), collected when the disease was refractory, from a patient treated with antithyroid drugs. This receptor was taken from a female donor with Graves disease. V gene TRBV15 combines with J gene TRBJ2-5; TRBD1 aligns across 7 bases. For the CDR3, the DNA is TGTGCCACCAGCAGAGGAAGGCCCTCGCTAAAACAGGGGCCCGAACAGACCCAGTACTTC. Encoded protein: CATSRGRPSLKQGPEQTQYF.